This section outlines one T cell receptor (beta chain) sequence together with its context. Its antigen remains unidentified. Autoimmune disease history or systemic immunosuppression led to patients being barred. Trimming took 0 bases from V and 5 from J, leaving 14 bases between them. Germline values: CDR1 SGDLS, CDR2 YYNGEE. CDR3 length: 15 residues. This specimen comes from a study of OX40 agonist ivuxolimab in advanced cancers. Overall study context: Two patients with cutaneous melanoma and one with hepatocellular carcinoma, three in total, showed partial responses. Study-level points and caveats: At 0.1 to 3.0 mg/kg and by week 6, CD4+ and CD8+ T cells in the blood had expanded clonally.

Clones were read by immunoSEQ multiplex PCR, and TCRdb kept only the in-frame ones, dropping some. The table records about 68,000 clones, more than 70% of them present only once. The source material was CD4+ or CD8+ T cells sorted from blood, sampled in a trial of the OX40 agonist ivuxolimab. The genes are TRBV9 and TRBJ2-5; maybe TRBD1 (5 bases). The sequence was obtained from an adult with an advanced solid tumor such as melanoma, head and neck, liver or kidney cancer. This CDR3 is CASSVGSTVAETQYF. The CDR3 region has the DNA TGTGCCAGCAGCGTAGGCTCGACAGTTGCGGAGACCCAGTACTTC.